This is a list of T cell receptor beta chains from one sample in a study of blood T cell repertoires in COVID-19. Measured with immunoSEQ multiplex PCR; TCRdb has only the in-frame clones, and not every one. The top ten clones hold roughly 1.2% of a sample with 200,000 to 300,000 clones, approximately 89% of them seen once. Sequenced sample: PBMCs or T cells enriched from blood (not recorded which). Receptor source: a woman in her 40s with acute COVID-19. The CDR3 runs from the conserved cysteine through the conserved F or W. A D gene is named only where the DNA matches it firmly. A clone size is listed for some rows: how often the clone was seen (once, few, many), or a class if it is expanded.

TRBJ1-4,TRBV18,-,-,CASSGAQNEKLFF,TGTGCCAGCTCAGGGGCACAGAATGAAAAACTGTTTTTT
TRBJ2-6,TRBV9,-,-,CASSSNWGAGANVLTF,TGTGCCAGCAGCTCCAACTGGGGGGCTGGGGCCAACGTCCTGACTTTC
TRBJ2-7,TRBV5-6,-,-,CASSPGLGSYEQYF,TGTGCCAGCAGCCCAGGACTGGGGAGCTACGAGCAGTACTTC
TRBJ1-6,TRBV7-3,once,TRBD1,CASSLTGGLWSPLHF,TGTGCCAGCAGCCTGACAGGGGGTCTCTGGTCACCCCTCCACTTT
TRBJ1-2,TRBV11-2,-,TRBD1,CASSSPGQGAVGYTF,TGTGCCAGCAGCTCCCCGGGACAGGGGGCAGTGGGCTACACCTTC
TRBJ1-4,TRBV4-1,-,TRBD1,CASSRTGGEKLFF,TGCGCCAGCAGTAGGACAGGCGGGGAAAAACTGTTTTTT
TRBJ2-1,TRBV11-3,-,-,CASSLDGPGVHNEQFF,TGTGCCAGCAGCTTAGACGGACCGGGAGTCCACAATGAGCAGTTCTTC
TRBJ1-2,TRBV29-1,-,-,CSVPQGAHNYGYTF,TGCAGCGTGCCACAGGGTGCCCATAACTATGGCTACACCTTC
TRBJ2-3,TRBV10-3,-,-,CAISGQGLSDTQYF,TGTGCCATCAGTGGGCAGGGGTTGTCAGATACGCAGTATTTT
TRBJ2-1,TRBV7-6,-,-,CASSIVGSSYNEQFF,TGTGCCAGCAGCATAGTGGGGAGCTCCTACAATGAGCAGTTCTTC
TRBJ1-2,TRBV19,once,TRBD1,CATSVGGRGPGYTF,TGTGCTACAAGCGTAGGGGGCAGGGGGCCTGGCTACACCTTC
TRBJ1-4,TRBV7-2,-,-,CASSSAGKGNNEKLFF,TGTGCCAGCAGCTCGGCAGGGAAGGGGAATAATGAAAAACTGTTTTTT
TRBJ2-7,TRBV7-9,-,-,CASSLDGHSFYEQYF,TGTGCCAGCAGCTTAGATGGCCACAGCTTCTACGAGCAGTACTTC
TRBJ2-7,TRBV5-5,-,TRBD2,CASSHANWTSGSYEQYF,TGTGCCAGCAGCCACGCGAATTGGACTAGCGGGAGTTACGAGCAGTACTTC
TRBJ2-3,TRBV6-6,-,-,CASAGRTDTQYF,TGTGCCAGCGCGGGACGTACAGATACGCAGTATTTT
TRBJ1-5,TRBV11-3,-,-,CASSLGRAQPQHF,TGTGCCAGCAGCTTAGGCAGGGCTCAGCCCCAGCATTTT
TRBJ1-1,TRBV9,-,TRBD1,CASSPGDRGVATEAFF,TGTGCCAGCAGCCCGGGGGACAGGGGGGTGGCTACTGAAGCTTTCTTT
TRBJ1-1,TRBV29-1,-,TRBD1,CSVEDPGGTEAFF,TGCAGCGTTGAAGACCCAGGGGGCACTGAAGCTTTCTTT
TRBJ1-2,TRBV28,-,TRBD1,CASKPFSDGTDDYGYTF,TGTGCCAGCAAACCCTTTTCTGACGGGACAGATGACTATGGCTACACCTTC
TRBJ1-1,TRBV7-6,-,-,CASSLAPRLTANTEAFF,TGTGCCAGCAGCTTAGCCCCCCGGTTGACAGCGAACACTGAAGCTTTCTTT
TRBJ2-7,TRBV28,-,TRBD1,CASSTGTVLYEQYF,TGTGCCAGCAGTACCGGGACAGTCCTCTACGAGCAGTACTTC
TRBJ2-3,TRBV5-4,-,-,CASSLALTTDTQYF,TGTGCCAGCAGCTTGGCACTAACCACAGATACGCAGTATTTT
TRBJ1-4,TRBV24-1,-,TRBD1,CATSLGRTGDEKLFF,TGTGCCACCAGCCTTGGGCGGACAGGGGATGAAAAACTGTTTTTT
TRBJ1-4,TRBV6-4,-,TRBD1,CASSDSGGLGEKLFF,TGTGCCAGCAGTGACTCAGGGGGCCTAGGAGAAAAACTGTTTTTT
TRBJ2-7,TRBV28,many,TRBD2,CASSIPTSGIHEQYF,TGTGCCAGCAGTATACCGACTAGCGGGATCCACGAGCAGTACTTC
TRBJ2-1,TRBV5-1,-,-,CASSLGGPGDNEQFF,TGCGCCAGCAGCTTGGGGGGCCCAGGGGACAATGAGCAGTTCTTC
TRBJ2-5,TRBV24-1,-,-,CATSDPHGAKSETQYF,TGTGCCACCAGTGATCCCCATGGAGCTAAATCGGAGACCCAGTACTTC
TRBJ1-2,TRBV28,-,-,CASSSNYGYTF,TGTGCCAGCAGTTCGAACTATGGCTACACCTTC
TRBJ1-3,TRBV6-1,-,-,CASSEAAGRNTIYF,TGTGCCAGCAGTGAAGCGGCAGGGAGAAACACCATATATTTT
TRBJ2-3,TRBV30,-,-,CAWSRRRADTQYF,TGTGCCTGGAGTCGGCGGAGGGCAGATACGCAGTATTTT
TRBJ2-5,TRBV19,-,TRBD2,CASSISGGPETQYF,TGTGCCAGTAGTATTAGCGGGGGGCCAGAGACCCAGTACTTC
TRBJ2-1,TRBV3-1/TRBV3-2,-,TRBD2,CASRGLAGDNEQFF,TGTGCCAGCAGGGGACTAGCGGGAGACAATGAGCAGTTCTTC
TRBJ1-3,TRBV4-1,-,-,CASSQAGLRDTIYF,TGCGCCAGCAGCCAAGCGGGACTCCGGGACACCATATATTTT
TRBJ2-3,TRBV28,-,-,CASSLKKGTQYF,TGTGCCAGCAGTTTAAAGAAGGGGACGCAGTATTTT
TRBJ2-2,TRBV18,-,TRBD2,CASSPPGGPNTGELFF,TGTGCCAGCTCACCACCGGGAGGGCCGAACACCGGGGAGCTGTTTTTT
TRBJ1-5,TRBV18,-,-,CASSLDSSNQPQHF,TGTGCCAGCTCACTCGACAGTAGCAATCAGCCCCAGCATTTT
TRBJ2-1,TRBV19,few,TRBD2,CASAPSGSGSYNEQFF,TGTGCCAGCGCGCCCAGCGGGAGTGGTTCCTACAATGAGCAGTTCTTC
TRBJ2-1,TRBV30,-,TRBD2,CAWSVNYSREGPYNEQFF,TGTGCCTGGAGTGTTAACTATAGCCGGGAGGGCCCCTACAATGAGCAGTTCTTC
TRBJ1-1,TRBV6-5,-,-,CASSSYTEAFF,TGTGCCAGCAGTTCCTACACTGAAGCTTTCTTT
TRBJ2-1,TRBV7-9,few,TRBD2,CASSFGLAGVNEQFF,TGTGCCAGCAGTTTCGGACTAGCGGGAGTCAATGAGCAGTTCTTC
TRBJ1-2,TRBV5-1,-,TRBD1,CASSLAQGAGYTF,TGCGCCAGCAGCTTGGCCCAGGGGGCGGGCTACACCTTC
TRBJ1-6,TRBV9,-,-,CASSVATVAGENNSPLHF,TGTGCCAGCAGCGTAGCTACTGTCGCAGGGGAGAATAATTCACCCCTCCACTTT